Shown below are 8 T cell receptor beta chains from a single sample sequenced in a study of T cells in narcolepsy. Some clones are missing from TCRdb's copy, which holds only in-frame ones; the method was immunoSEQ multiplex PCR. Among about 27,000 clones listed, 70% to 80% were seen once. The sequenced material came from memory (CD45RA-) CD4+ T cells from blood. These receptors were taken from a human donor in good health.

The chain has TRBV29-1 and TRBJ2-4; D not certain. V was cut by 0 bases and J by 0 bases, with 9 bases left in between. CDR1 SQVTM and CDR2 ANQGSEA come from the germline V gene. The CDR3 spans 15 residues. The CDR3 spells CSVEDGTLAKNIQYF. Written as DNA, the CDR3 is TGCAGCGTTGAAGATGGAACCCTAGCCAAAAACATTCAGTACTTC. Supplemented by reference TRBV29-1 and TRBJ2-4, the full variable domain reads SAVISQKPSRDICQRGTSLTIQCQVDSQVTMMFWYRQQPGQSLTLIATANQGSEATYESGFVIDKFPISRPNLTFSTLTVSNMSPEDSSIYLCSVEDGTLAKNIQYFGAGTRLSVL.

The rearrangement links TRBV7-7 to TRBJ2-1, with 8 bases that match TRBD2. From germline, CDR1 is SSHAT and CDR2 FNYEAQ (reference sequence). The CDR3 runs 15 residues. The junction had 9 bases not matched to a gene; V was cut back by 5 bases and J by 6 bases. CDR3 sequence (DNA): TGTGCCAGCAGCCAGGGACTAGATTTGTTCAATGAGCAGTTCTTC. Translated: CASSQGLDLFNEQFF.

The CDR3 reads CASRGTDTQYF. In DNA, the CDR3 is TGTGCCAGCCGGGGCACAGATACGCAGTATTTT. This chain links TRBV2 with TRBJ2-3; D unclear. With 8 bases removed from V and 1 base from J, the gap between germline ends came to 4 bases. The germline CDR1 and CDR2 sequences are SNHLY and FYNNEI. The CDR3 consists of 11 residues. Supplemented by reference TRBV2 and TRBJ2-3, the full variable domain reads EPEVTQTPSHQVTQMGQEVILRCVPISNHLYFYWYRQILGQKVEFLVSFYNNEISEKSEIFDDQFSVERPDGSNFTLKIRSTKLEDSAMYFCASRGTDTQYFGPGTRLTVL.

This chain links TRBV4-3 with TRBJ2-3; D is possibly TRBD1 (6 bases). Trimming removed 0 bases at V and 5 bases at J, with 9 bases between. The CDR3 runs to 14 residues. Germline V lookup: CDR1 LGHNA, CDR2 YSLEER. CDR3 sequence reads: CASSQDRGKDTQYF. As DNA, the CDR3 is TGCGCCAGCAGCCAAGATAGGGGGAAAGATACGCAGTATTTT.

This clone was seen only a few times. This chain uses TRBV11-3 with TRBJ1-2; the match to TRBD1 covers 7 bases. The CDR3 runs to 16 residues. Germline trimming cut 1 base from V and 8 bases from J; bases unmatched to any gene: 13. Germline assignment: CDR1 SGHNT and CDR2 YENEEA. DNA of the CDR3: TGTGCCAGCAGCTTAGGACAGGGAACCCGATCGGGAGGCTACACCTTC. This gives the protein CASSLGQGTRSGGYTF.

The rearrangement joins TRBV7-3 to TRBJ2-5; 7 bases line up with TRBD2. Germline loops: CDR1 SGHTA, CDR2 FQGTGA. This CDR3 has 15 residues. With V trimmed by 5 bases and J by 6 bases, 12 bases remained unmatched. The CDR3 protein is CASSPGTMGSQTQYF. The CDR3 bases are TGTGCCAGCAGCCCAGGGACTATGGGGAGCCAGACCCAGTACTTC.

This chain connects TRBV25-1 to TRBJ2-7; D is perhaps TRBD2 (5 bases). V lost 11 bases and J lost 1, with 27 bases in between. This CDR3 is built from 17 residues. CDR1 is MGHDK and CDR2 is SYGVNS in the germline V gene. The CDR3, as DNA: TGTGCCCGCAATAGCCATACCCGGGGATATGAGTCCTACGAGCAGTACTTC. This translates into CARNSHTRGYESYEQYF.

This clone was recorded a few times. The rearrangement links TRBV5-1 to TRBJ2-7, with 9 bases identical to TRBD2. The CDR3 has 15 residues. Per germline, CDR1 SGHRS and CDR2 YFSETQ. The V segment lost 1 base and the J segment 3 bases; nucleotides outside the gene matches: 5. As DNA, the CDR3 is TGCGCCAGCAGCTTGAGGCTAGCGGGAAACTACGAGCAGTACTTC. Its protein product is CASSLRLAGNYEQYF. Combining the CDR3 with reference TRBV5-1 and TRBJ2-7 gives the whole variable domain KAGVTQTPRYLIKTRGQQVTLSCSPISGHRSVSWYQQTPGQGLQFLFEYFSETQRNKGNFPGRFSGRQFSNSRSEMNVSTLELGDSALYLCASSLRLAGNYEQYFGPGTRLTVT.